This T cell receptor beta chain was identified during a study of molecular identifiers for immune sequencing clone quantification. Study at large: In replicates, RNA from roughly 20,000 or 100,000 naive CD8 cells was split five ways, four sequenced.

This clonotype was seen ten or more times. Generation of bulk TCR libraries relied on previously described methods and listed TCR primers. MiXCR, run by TCRdb on the PCR reads, gives a single entry per CDR3 protein. The table includes more than 550,000 distinct CDR3 sequences, 25% detected once. Germline V lookup: CDR1 LNHNV, CDR2 YYDKDF (reference sequence). V dropped 3 bases and J dropped 3; count of bases not matched to a gene: 14. The CDR3 length is 17 residues. Naive CD8 libraries were made from 20,000 to 1,000,000 sorted cells, and they used 10%, 30% or 50% RNA. Naive CD8 T cells were FACS-sorted by CD8+CD4-CCR7+CD45RA+ markers.

The TCR comes from a human donor in good health. Some libraries in this study had Jurkat cell RNA spiked in. The specimen was naive CD8+ T cells from blood, with Jurkat cell RNA spiked in. The subset denotes: FACS-sorted CD8+CD4-CCR7+CD45RA+ naive T cells. The chain joins TRBV15 to TRBJ2-7; TRBD1 aligns across 7 bases. The CDR3 protein is CATSRPRGTDHLYEQYF. The CDR3 bases are TGTGCCACCAGCAGGCCCCGTGGGACAGATCATCTCTACGAGCAGTACTTC. The complete variable domain, with remaining parts taken from reference TRBV15 and TRBJ2-7, reads DAMVIQNPRYQVTQFGKPVTLSCSQTLNHNVMYWYQQKSSQAPKLLFHYYDKDFNNEADTPDNFQSRRPNTSFCFLDIRSPGLGDTAMYLCATSRPRGTDHLYEQYFGPGTRLTVT.